The next 9 T cell receptor beta chains were all read from a single sample in a study of blood T cell repertoires in COVID-19. The assay was immunoSEQ multiplex PCR, and TCRdb's table has in-frame clones only and misses some. The profile covers approximately 49,000 clones, with 81% appearing a single time and 20% to 25% taken by the ten largest. Sequencing used peripheral blood. The receptors derive from a woman older than 75 with COVID-19, enrolled during active disease.

The gene calls are TRBV7-3 and TRBJ2-7, with 10 positions matching TRBD1. CDR1 is SGHTA and CDR2 is FQGTGA in the germline V gene. J was trimmed by 4 bases and V by 1 base; bases with no gene match: 13. This CDR3 comprises 18 residues. DNA for the CDR3: TGTGCCAGCAGCTTAAACCCATTTGGGGACAGGGGTCAATACGAGCAGTACTTC. Amino acid sequence: CASSLNPFGDRGQYEQYF.

V and J are TRBV27 and TRBJ2-5; 7 positions match TRBD1. Germline V gene sequence: CDR1 MNHEY, CDR2 SMNVEV (reference sequence). The V segment lost 10 bases and the J segment 4 bases; nucleotides outside the gene matches: 9. The CDR3 is made up of 13 amino acids. DNA for the CDR3: TGTGCCACCCACGACAGGGCGGGAGAGACCCAGTACTTC. As protein: CATHDRAGETQYF.

This chain joins TRBV14 and TRBJ2-3, with TRBD2 identical over 13 bases. The CDR3 loop spans 16 amino acids. Germline V gene lookup returns CDR1 SGHDN and CDR2 FVKESK. V shed 2 bases, J shed 6 bases, and the junction held 5 bases outside the gene matches. In nucleotides, the CDR3 is TGTGCCAGCAGCCAAAGGACTAGCGGGAGTCAGGATACGCAGTATTTT. Translated, it gives CASSQRTSGSQDTQYF.

This clone has a single count. The gene calls are TRBV2 and TRBJ1-2; possible D gene TRBD1, 6 bases. Trimming shortened V by 4 bases and J by 5 bases, and 17 bases separated the two germline ends. Germline V gene data show CDR1 as SNHLY and CDR2 as FYNNEI. This CDR3 contains 15 residues. Here the CDR3 DNA reads TGTGCCAGCAGTGCCGACAGGCTAGGAGAGTATGGCTACACCTTC. This translates into CASSADRLGEYGYTF.

V and J are TRBV6-5 and TRBJ2-7; 8 bases line up with TRBD1. This CDR3 has 14 amino acids. CDR1 MNHEY and CDR2 SVGAGI come from the germline V gene. J was trimmed by 2 bases and V by 5 bases; bases with no gene match: 5. CDR3 sequence reads: CASSRWDRPYEQYF. The CDR3, as DNA: TGTGCCAGCAGTCGCTGGGACAGGCCCTACGAGCAGTACTTC.

This rearrangement joins TRBV6-5 to TRBJ2-1; no definite D call. The germline V gene has CDR1 MNHEY and CDR2 SVGAGI. CDR3 length equals 11 residues. V lost 6 bases and J lost 4, with 4 bases in between. CDR3 coding DNA: TGTGCCAGCAGAGAGTACAATGAGCAGTTCTTC. Residues: CASREYNEQFF.

This clone appeared a single time. This chain connects TRBV30 to TRBJ1-1, with 7 bases fitting TRBD1. V was pared by 0 bases and J by 2 bases, with 3 bases of the junction left unmatched. This CDR3 comprises 14 residues. Germline assignment: CDR1 GTSNPN and CDR2 SVGIG (reference sequence). CDR3 nucleotides: TGTGCCTGGAGTGTGGGACAGTTAAACACTGAAGCTTTCTTT. It specifies CAWSVGQLNTEAFF.

This chain connects TRBV15 to TRBJ2-7; the D gene is possibly TRBD1 (6 bases). Germline V gene sequence: CDR1 LNHNV, CDR2 YYDKDF (reference sequence). V lost 3 bases, J lost 4 bases, and 10 bases lay in between. This CDR3 has 13 residues. In DNA form, the CDR3 reads TGTGCCACCAGCAGCGGACAGTTTTACGAGCAGTACTTC. Translating gives CATSSGQFYEQYF.

The chain couples TRBV15 to TRBJ1-2, with D maybe TRBD1 (6 bases). V was shortened by 3 bases and J by 6 bases, with 17 bases between the two germline ends. Germline CDR1 LNHNV, CDR2 YYDKDF (reference sequence). The CDR3 consists of 15 residues. The CDR3 DNA is TGTGCCACCAGCAGTATGGACAGATACTGGGATGGCTACACCTTC. Its protein is CATSSMDRYWDGYTF.